The 11 T cell receptor beta chains given below trace back to one sample, sequenced in a study of PD-1 blockade in classical Hodgkin lymphoma. Brentuximab vedotin exposure varied among the patients, all of whom had relapsed after autologous stem cell transplantation. Method: immunoSEQ multiplex PCR; TCRdb's copy keeps in-frame clones and lacks some. This table has 14,000 or so clones, approximately 80% appearing once. The sequencing used peripheral blood mononuclear cells (PBMCs), collected at baseline. Source of these receptors: a human donor with classical Hodgkin lymphoma.

The V and J genes are TRBV7-2 and TRBJ1-1; no clear D gene. Trimming removed 4 bases at V and 0 bases at J, with 6 bases between. Germline V lookup: CDR1 SGHTA, CDR2 FQGNSA. This CDR3 is 13 amino acids long. The CDR3 DNA is TGTGCCAGCAGCTCAGAGATGAACACTGAAGCTTTCTTT. The encoded protein is CASSSEMNTEAFF.

Here the CDR3 reads CASSVSGLAGLTDTQYF. As DNA, the CDR3 is TGTGCCAGCAGCGTGAGCGGACTAGCCGGGCTCACAGATACGCAGTATTTT. The chain is built from TRBV9 and TRBJ2-3, with TRBD2 matching 8 bases. This CDR3 is built from 17 residues. J lost 2 bases, V lost 2 bases, and 10 bases had no gene match. Per germline, CDR1 SGDLS and CDR2 YYNGEE.

The chain carries TRBV5-4 and TRBJ1-1; the D is unclear. The V end lost 4 bases, the J end lost 4 bases, and 14 bases lay between the germline ends. The CDR3 extends over 14 amino acids. Germline assignment: CDR1 SGHNT and CDR2 YYREEE (reference sequence). DNA for the CDR3: TGTGCCAGCAGCCGTCCGGGAGGTAGCACTGAAGCTTTCTTT. Its protein is CASSRPGGSTEAFF. Filled out from reference TRBV5-4 and TRBJ1-1, the complete variable domain reads ETGVTQSPTHLIKTRGQQVTLRCSSQSGHNTVSWYQQALGQGPQFIFQYYREEENGRGNFPPRFSGLQFPNYSSELNVNALELDDSALYLCASSRPGGSTEAFFGQGTRLTVV.

Points on this clone: Distinct nucleotide sequences in the sample also encode this CDR3. J is TRBJ2-7 and V is TRBV11-2; a possible D gene is TRBD2 (7 bases). Trimming removed 0 bases at V and 4 bases at J, with 13 bases between. Germline CDR1 and CDR2: SGHAT and FQNNGV. CDR3 size: 15 residues. For the CDR3, the DNA is TGTGCCAGCAGCTTAGATAGGGGGGGGAGATACGAGCAGTACTTC. It is translated as CASSLDRGGRYEQYF.

The rearrangement joins TRBV7-2 to TRBJ2-5; 8 nucleotides align to TRBD1. The trim removed 5 bases at V and 6 bases at J, leaving 8 bases unmatched. The CDR3 loop spans 14 amino acids. Germline CDR1 SGHTA, CDR2 FQGNSA. CDR3 coding DNA: TGTGCCAGCAGCCCCGGGACAGGTCTCAAGACCCAGTACTTC. Protein product: CASSPGTGLKTQYF.

The gene calls are TRBV7-3 and TRBJ1-2, with D perhaps matching TRBD1 (5 bases). Germline V gene data show CDR1 as SGHTA and CDR2 as FQGTGA. This CDR3 comprises 13 residues. Between the trimmed V and J ends, which lost 8 bases and 6 bases, there was a span of 16 bases. CDR3 coding DNA: TGTGCCAGCGCCTTATCGGCGGGGGATGGCTACACCTTC. Its protein product is CASALSAGDGYTF.

This chain joins TRBV7-2 and TRBJ2-5; a weak D match, TRBD1 (6 bases). The end of the DNA aligns better with TRBJ2-7, so the J call may be wrong. The CDR3 runs to 14 residues. Germline lookup yields CDR1 SGHTA and CDR2 FQGNSA. The CDR3 spells CASSFGGESYEQYF. The CDR3 DNA follows: TGTGCCAGCAGCTTTGGGGGCGAGTCCTACGAGCAGTACTTC.

This clone was seen a single time. This chain connects TRBV7-9 to TRBJ1-1; the D is unclear. The CDR3 contains 13 residues. Germline V lookup: CDR1 SEHNR, CDR2 FQNEAQ (reference sequence). Trimming cost V 7 bases and J 0 bases, with 9 bases left between them. CDR3 DNA: TGTGCCAGCACCCATGAGTTGAACACTGAAGCTTTCTTT. It yields the protein CASTHELNTEAFF.

V gene TRBV7-2 combines with J gene TRBJ2-1, with D possibly TRBD2 on 6 matching bases. This CDR3 region has 15 residues. Germline CDR1 reads SGHTA; CDR2 reads FQGNSA. Trimming pared 3 bases from V and 3 bases from J, leaving 12 bases between. The CDR3 DNA follows: TGTGCCAGCAGCTTTTTCTCGGGAGTCTACAATGAGCAGTTCTTC. Translating it yields CASSFFSGVYNEQFF. The whole variable domain, filled in from reference TRBV7-2 and TRBJ2-1, reads GAGVSQSPSNKVTEKGKDVELRCDPISGHTALYWYRQSLGQGLEFLIYFQGNSAPDKSGLPSDRFSAERTGGSVSTLTIQRTQQEDSAVYLCASSFFSGVYNEQFFGPGTRLTVL.

This clone qualifies as medium-sized. The rearrangement joins TRBV11-3 to TRBJ2-3; 7 nucleotides agree with TRBD2. The CDR3 has 15 amino acids. The germline V gene has CDR1 SGHNT and CDR2 YENEEA. The J segment lost 1 base and the V segment lost 3 bases, leaving 4 bases of the junction unmatched. CDR3 sequence: CASSFQRGRTDTQYF. In DNA form, the CDR3 reads TGTGCCAGCAGCTTCCAGCGGGGACGCACAGATACGCAGTATTTT.

CDR3 in DNA: TGCAGCGTCCACACCCTCCCCGGGGGGGGGAGGACCCAGTACTTC. Protein product: CSVHTLPGGGRTQYF. This rearrangement joins TRBV29-1 to TRBJ2-5, with 8 bases lining up with TRBD2. The CDR3 totals 15 residues. The germline V gene encodes CDR1 SQVTM and CDR2 ANQGSEA. Trimming cost V 6 bases and J 7 bases; bases outside gene matches: 16.